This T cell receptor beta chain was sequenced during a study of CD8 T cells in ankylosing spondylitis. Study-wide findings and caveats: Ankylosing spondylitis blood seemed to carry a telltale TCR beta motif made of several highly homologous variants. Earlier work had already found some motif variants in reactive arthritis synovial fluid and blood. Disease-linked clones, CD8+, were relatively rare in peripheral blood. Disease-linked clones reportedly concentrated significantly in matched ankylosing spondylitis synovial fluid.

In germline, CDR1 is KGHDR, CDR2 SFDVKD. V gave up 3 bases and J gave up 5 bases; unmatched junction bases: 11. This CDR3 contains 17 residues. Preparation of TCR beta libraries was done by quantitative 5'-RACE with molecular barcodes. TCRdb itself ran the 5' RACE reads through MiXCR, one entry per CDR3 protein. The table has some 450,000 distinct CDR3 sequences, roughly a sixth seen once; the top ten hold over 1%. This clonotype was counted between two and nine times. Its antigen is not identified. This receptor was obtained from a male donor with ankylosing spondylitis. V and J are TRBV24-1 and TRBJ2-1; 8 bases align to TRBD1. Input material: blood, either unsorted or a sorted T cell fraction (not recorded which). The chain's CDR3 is CATSDPLRDRNDNEQFF. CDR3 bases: TGTGCCACCAGTGATCCGCTCCGGGACAGGAACGACAATGAGCAGTTCTTC.